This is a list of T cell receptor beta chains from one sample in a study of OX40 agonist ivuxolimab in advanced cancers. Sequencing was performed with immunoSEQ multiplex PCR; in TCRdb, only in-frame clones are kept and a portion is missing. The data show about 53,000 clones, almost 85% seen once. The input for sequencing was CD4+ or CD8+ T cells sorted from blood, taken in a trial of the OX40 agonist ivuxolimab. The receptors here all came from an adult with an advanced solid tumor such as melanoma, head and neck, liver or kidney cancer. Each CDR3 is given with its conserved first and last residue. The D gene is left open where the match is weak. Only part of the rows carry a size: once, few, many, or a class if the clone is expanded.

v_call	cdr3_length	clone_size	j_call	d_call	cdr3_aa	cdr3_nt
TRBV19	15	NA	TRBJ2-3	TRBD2	CASSIGLAGGDTQYF	TGTGCCAGTAGTATTGGGCTAGCGGGAGGGGATACGCAGTATTTT
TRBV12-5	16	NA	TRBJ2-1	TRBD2	CASGPLGLAAYNEQFF	TGTGCTAGTGGACCTTTAGGACTAGCGGCCTACAATGAGCAGTTCTTC
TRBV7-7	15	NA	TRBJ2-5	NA	CASSLGLGLQETQYF	TGTGCCAGCAGCTTAGGACTGGGGCTACAAGAGACCCAGTACTTC
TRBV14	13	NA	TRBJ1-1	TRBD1	CASSPRTGAGAFF	TGTGCCAGCAGCCCCCGGACAGGGGCGGGTGCTTTCTTT
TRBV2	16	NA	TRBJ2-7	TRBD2	CASSEILAGGPYEQYF	TGTGCCAGCAGTGAAATATTGGCGGGAGGGCCCTACGAGCAGTACTTC
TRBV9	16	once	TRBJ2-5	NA	CASSVDFSGPQETQYF	TGTGCCAGCAGCGTAGACTTTTCCGGACCCCAAGAGACCCAGTACTTC
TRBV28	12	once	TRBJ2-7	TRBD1	CASRWTGGEQYF	TGTGCCAGCAGATGGACAGGGGGGGAGCAGTACTTC
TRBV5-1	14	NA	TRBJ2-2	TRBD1	CASSLGGASGELFF	TGCGCCAGCAGCTTAGGGGGCGCATCCGGGGAGCTGTTTTTT
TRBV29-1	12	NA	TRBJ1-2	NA	CSVQLRGLGYTF	TGCAGCGTCCAACTCAGGGGCCTCGGCTACACCTTC
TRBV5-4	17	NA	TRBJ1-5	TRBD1	CASSLGGTGDSNQPQHF	TGTGCCAGCAGCTTGGGTGGGACAGGGGATAGCAATCAGCCCCAGCATTTT
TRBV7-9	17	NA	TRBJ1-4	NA	CASSFELGGGFNEKLFF	TGTGCCAGCAGCTTCGAATTGGGTGGCGGCTTTAATGAAAAACTGTTTTTT
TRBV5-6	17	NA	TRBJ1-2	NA	CASSLEGGTTPSHGYTF	TGTGCCAGCAGCTTGGAGGGGGGGACAACACCATCGCACGGCTACACCTTC
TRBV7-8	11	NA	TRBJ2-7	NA	CASSFVGEQYF	TGTGCCAGCAGCTTCGTAGGCGAGCAGTACTTC
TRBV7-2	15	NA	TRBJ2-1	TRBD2	CASSSVLAGGNEQFF	TGTGCCAGCAGCTCTGTACTAGCGGGGGGTAATGAGCAGTTCTTC
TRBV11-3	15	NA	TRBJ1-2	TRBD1	CASSLPGQGDYGYTF	TGTGCCAGCAGCTTACCGGGGCAGGGGGACTATGGCTACACCTTC
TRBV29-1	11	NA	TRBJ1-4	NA	CSVDLGGKLFF	TGCAGCGTTGACCTAGGGGGGAAACTGTTTTTT
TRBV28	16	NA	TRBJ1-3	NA	CASSLPRGLPGNTIYF	TGTGCCAGCAGTTTACCGCGGGGGCTTCCAGGAAACACCATATATTTT
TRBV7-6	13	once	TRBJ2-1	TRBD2	CASSSGTSIEQFF	TGTGCCAGCAGCTCCGGGACTAGCATTGAGCAGTTCTTC
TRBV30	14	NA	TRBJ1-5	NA	CAWGTYASNQPQHF	TGTGCCTGGGGGACTTATGCGAGCAATCAGCCCCAGCATTTT
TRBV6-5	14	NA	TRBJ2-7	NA	CASSYSRGLAVQYF	TGTGCCAGCAGTTACTCCCGAGGTCTCGCGGTCCAGTACTTC
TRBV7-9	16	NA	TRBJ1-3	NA	CASSLEGGTVGNTIYF	TGTGCCAGCAGCTTAGAGGGGGGGACGGTTGGAAACACCATATATTTT
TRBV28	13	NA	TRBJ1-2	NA	CAGAGAGEDGYTF	TGTGCCGGCGCTGGGGCAGGGGAAGATGGCTACACCTTC
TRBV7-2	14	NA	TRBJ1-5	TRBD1	CASSLNRGAQPQHF	TGTGCCAGCAGCCTAAACAGGGGAGCTCAGCCCCAGCATTTT
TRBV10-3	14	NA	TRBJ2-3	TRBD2	CAISSGVVTDTQYF	TGTGCCATCAGTAGCGGGGTCGTCACAGATACGCAGTATTTT
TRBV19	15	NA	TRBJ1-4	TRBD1	CASSDRGTGGKKLFF	TGTGCCAGTAGTGACCGGGGGACAGGGGGCAAAAAACTGTTTTTT
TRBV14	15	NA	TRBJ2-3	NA	CASSQRTPGADTQYF	TGTGCCAGCAGCCAACGGACTCCCGGAGCGGATACGCAGTATTTT
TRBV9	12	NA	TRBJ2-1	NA	CASSVGVNEQFF	TGTGCCAGCAGCGTAGGGGTTAATGAGCAGTTCTTC
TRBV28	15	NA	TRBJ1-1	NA	CASSPVGGMNTEAFF	TGTGCCAGCAGCCCGGTGGGGGGAATGAACACTGAAGCTTTCTTT
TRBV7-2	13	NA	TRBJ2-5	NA	CASSLASQETQYF	TGTGCCAGCAGCTTAGCATCCCAAGAGACCCAGTACTTC
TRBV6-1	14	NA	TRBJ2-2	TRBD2	CASSEVAGVGELFF	TGTGCCAGCAGTGAAGTAGCGGGGGTGGGGGAGCTGTTTTTT
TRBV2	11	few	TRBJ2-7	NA	CASSEAAGRYF	TGTGCCAGCAGTGAAGCTGCAGGAAGGTACTTC
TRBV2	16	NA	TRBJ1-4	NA	CASSERRPSTNEKLFF	TGTGCCAGCAGTGAGAGACGGCCCTCAACTAATGAAAAACTGTTTTTT
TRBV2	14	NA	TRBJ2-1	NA	CASNTALSYNEQFF	TGTGCCAGCAACACAGCCCTTTCCTACAATGAGCAGTTCTTC
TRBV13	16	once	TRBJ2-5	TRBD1	CASSLVRGTGKETQYF	TGTGCCAGCAGCTTAGTGCGGGGGACAGGGAAAGAGACCCAGTACTTC
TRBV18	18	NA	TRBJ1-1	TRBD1	CASSVETRRQGLNTEAFF	TGTGCCAGCTCGGTAGAAACGAGGCGACAGGGCCTGAACACTGAAGCTTTCTTT
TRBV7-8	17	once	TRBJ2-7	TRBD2	CASSLDAKTSWFHEQYF	TGTGCCAGCAGCTTAGATGCAAAGACTAGCTGGTTCCACGAGCAGTACTTC
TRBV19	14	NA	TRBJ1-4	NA	CASSGRGREEKLFF	TGTGCCAGTAGTGGCCGGGGAAGGGAGGAAAAACTGTTTTTT
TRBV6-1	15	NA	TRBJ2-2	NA	CASSAARGYTGELFF	TGTGCCAGCAGTGCTGCCAGGGGTTACACCGGGGAGCTGTTTTTT